The 27 T cell receptor beta chains listed next were all sequenced from one sample in a study of control samples from healthy donors and cancer patients. Clones were read by immunoSEQ multiplex PCR, and TCRdb kept only the in-frame ones, dropping some. The sample lists approximately 150,000 clones, around 90% occurring once. What was sequenced was blood. The receptors were sampled from a man aged 25 to 40 in good health.

The rearrangement links TRBV6-5 to TRBJ2-2; 8 nucleotides line up with TRBD2. Germline V gene data show CDR1 as MNHEY and CDR2 as SVGAGI. Losses at the gene ends were 7 bases for V and 5 bases for J; bases not matched to a gene: 6. This CDR3 spans 14 amino acids. This CDR3 reads CASTRGGETGELFF. The CDR3 DNA sequence: TGTGCCAGCACTCGGGGGGGAGAGACCGGGGAGCTGTTTTTT.

The chain carries TRBV5-4 and TRBJ2-1, with unresolved D. The CDR3 sequence is 16 residues long. Trimming left V 3 bases short and J 5 bases short, with 18 bases between. Germline V lookup: CDR1 SGHNT, CDR2 YYREEE (reference sequence). CDR3 in DNA: TGTGCCAGCAGCTCCGGTAATAATTATGCGGACAATGAGCAGTTCTTC. Protein sequence: CASSSGNNYADNEQFF.

This clone was observed a handful of times. The chain joins TRBV19 to TRBJ2-1; TRBD2 is a possible D gene (5 bases). The germline gives CDR1 LNHDA, CDR2 SQIVND (reference sequence). V lost 4 bases, J lost 3 bases, and 10 bases lay in between. The CDR3 totals 14 residues. CDR3 nucleotide sequence: TGTGCCAGTAGTACCGGGAACAACTACAATGAGCAGTTCTTC. Protein sequence: CASSTGNNYNEQFF.

The CDR3 region has the DNA TGCAGCGTCCAGACCGACAGCTCTGGAAACACCATATATTTT. Translating it yields CSVQTDSSGNTIYF. The V gene is TRBV29-1, the J gene TRBJ1-3; D is perhaps TRBD1 (5 bases). Germline CDR1 and CDR2: SQVTM and ANQGSEA. The CDR3 spans 14 residues. The germline V and J ends were trimmed by 6 bases and 0 bases, with 12 bases remaining between them.

The genes are TRBV12-3 or TRBV12-4 and TRBJ2-7, with 7 bases identical to TRBD2. V was pared by 5 bases and J by 5 bases, with 3 bases of the junction left unmatched. CDR3 length equals 12 residues. The CDR3 is CASSHTSDEQYF. The CDR3, as DNA: TGTGCCAGCAGTCATACTAGCGACGAGCAGTACTTC.

The chain employs TRBV29-1 and TRBJ1-2; D gene ambiguous. Between the trimmed V and J ends, which lost 3 bases and 8 bases, there was a span of 10 bases. CDR1 and CDR2 from the germline V gene are SQVTM and ANQGSEA. CDR3 length equals 11 residues. CDR3 residues: CSVEAGWGYTF. The CDR3 DNA follows: TGCAGCGTTGAGGCTGGTTGGGGCTACACCTTC.

The gene calls are TRBV6-5 and TRBJ2-2; no definite D call. This CDR3 has 15 residues. V was shortened by 6 bases and J by 4 bases, with 15 bases between the two germline ends. Germline V gene data show CDR1 as MNHEY and CDR2 as SVGAGI. CDR3 protein: CASRPRPSVTGELFF. CDR3 sequence (DNA): TGTGCCAGCAGGCCCAGGCCGTCCGTCACCGGGGAGCTGTTTTTT.

The V gene is TRBV7-2, the J gene TRBJ2-4; 8 positions agree with TRBD2. This CDR3 spans 14 amino acids. Germline loops: CDR1 SGHTA, CDR2 FQGNSA. J was trimmed by 6 bases and V by 6 bases; bases with no gene match: 7. CDR3 residues: CASSIGGGTNIQYF. As DNA, the CDR3 is TGTGCCAGCAGTATCGGCGGGGGGACAAACATTCAGTACTTC.

This chain joins TRBV3-1 (or the pseudogene TRBV3-2) and TRBJ1-2, with no clear D. V was shortened by 1 base and J by 8 bases, with 8 bases between the two germline ends. Germline lookup yields CDR1 LGHDT and CDR2 YNNKEL (reference sequence). The length of the CDR3 is 12 residues. The CDR3 protein is CASSQGVVGYTF. The CDR3 nucleotides are TGTGCCAGCAGCCAAGGGGTAGTCGGCTACACCTTC.

This clone was recorded only once. V gene TRBV9 combines with J gene TRBJ1-4; no reliable D call. Trimming cost V 4 bases and J 0 bases, with 4 bases left between them. This CDR3 contains 13 residues. Germline values: CDR1 SGDLS, CDR2 YYNGEE. CDR3 DNA sequence: TGTGCCAGCAGCCGGTCAACTAATGAAAAACTGTTTTTT. It translates to CASSRSTNEKLFF. Full variable domain (remainder filled in from reference TRBV9 and TRBJ1-4): DSGVTQTPKHLITATGQRVTLRCSPRSGDLSVYWYQQSLDQGLQFLIQYYNGEERAKGNILERFSAQQFPDLHSELNLSSLELGDSALYFCASSRSTNEKLFFGSGTQLSVL.

The CDR3 nucleotides read TGCAGTGCTAGTTACGGGTTTGGAGAAAAACTGTTTTTT. It specifies CSASYGFGEKLFF. The chain couples TRBV20-1 to TRBJ1-4; no definite D call. V lost 3 bases to trimming and J lost 8 bases, with 13 bases between them. The CDR3 has 13 residues. Germline CDR1 reads DFQATT; CDR2 reads SNEGSKA (reference sequence).

V gene TRBV19 combines with J gene TRBJ2-5; no reliable D call. The CDR3 covers 13 residues. Germline CDR1 and CDR2: LNHDA and SQIVND (reference sequence). The V and J ends lost 3 bases and 2 bases respectively, with 7 bases between them. CDR3: CASSIPTQETQYF. DNA for the CDR3: TGTGCCAGTAGTATCCCTACACAAGAGACCCAGTACTTC. Looking up the rest from reference TRBV19 and TRBJ2-5 gives the full variable domain: DGGITQSPKYLFRKEGQNVTLSCEQNLNHDAMYWYRQDPGQGLRLIYYSQIVNDFQKGDIAEGYSVSREKKESFPLTVTSAQKNPTAFYLCASSIPTQETQYFGPGTRLLVL.

The chain recombines TRBV6-5 with TRBJ2-7; maybe TRBD1 (6 bases). The CDR3 has 13 amino acids. Trimming removed 6 bases from V and 8 bases from J, with 17 bases in between. In germline, CDR1 is MNHEY, CDR2 SVGAGI. The CDR3 reads CASRRGIRNQQYF. The CDR3 DNA reads TGTGCCAGCAGGAGGGGGATCCGGAACCAGCAGTACTTC.

The V gene is TRBV5-4, the J gene TRBJ2-1; TRBD1 matches at 7 bases. From germline, CDR1 is SGHNT and CDR2 YYREEE (reference sequence). J was trimmed by 7 bases and V by 7 bases; bases with no gene match: 11. The CDR3 runs 14 residues. CDR3 sequence reads: CASAKQGPGNEQFF. DNA of the CDR3: TGTGCCAGCGCAAAACAGGGGCCGGGGAATGAGCAGTTCTTC.

The genes are TRBV5-1 and TRBJ2-3; the match to TRBD2 covers 8 bases. The germline V gene has CDR1 SGHRS and CDR2 YFSETQ. The ends lost 0 bases at V and 3 bases at J; junction bases unmatched: 6. The CDR3 has 16 amino acids. The CDR3 nucleotides read TGCGCCAGCAGCTTGGGCGGGCGGGGGGCGACAGATACGCAGTATTTT. It translates to CASSLGGRGATDTQYF.

V and J are TRBV21-1 and TRBJ2-7. TRBV21-1 is designated a pseudogene. The CDR3 is made up of 8 amino acids. The CDR3 protein is CASRPRAF. DNA of the CDR3: TGTGCCAGCCGCCCCAGAGCCTTC.

The J gene is TRBJ1-1, the V gene TRBV9, with D unclear. The ends were cut back, 4 bases at V and 3 bases at J, with 16 bases in the middle. Germline V gene data show CDR1 as SGDLS and CDR2 as YYNGEE. The length of the CDR3 is 15 residues. CDR3 in amino acids: CASSKTTATDTEAFF. CDR3 nucleotide sequence: TGTGCCAGCAGCAAGACCACAGCAACGGACACTGAAGCTTTCTTT.

Turning to this clone: Other DNA sequences in the same sample also yield this CDR3. The V and J genes are TRBV4-3 and TRBJ2-3; no reliable D call. CDR1 is LGHNA, CDR2 YSLEER, per germline. The CDR3 has 14 residues. V was clipped by 0 bases and J by 5 bases, with 9 bases between them. CDR3 protein: CASSQDRSGDTQYF. In nucleotides, the CDR3 is TGCGCCAGCAGCCAAGATCGGAGTGGAGATACGCAGTATTTT.

The V call is TRBV28, the J call TRBJ1-4; D may be TRBD1 (5 bases). Germline assignment: CDR1 MDHEN and CDR2 SYDVKM. Between the trimmed V and J ends, which lost 2 bases and 8 bases, there was a span of 12 bases. The CDR3 contains 14 residues. The DNA of the CDR3 is TGTGCCAGCAGTTTAATGAGGGGCTGGGAAAAACTGTTTTTT. The encoded protein is CASSLMRGWEKLFF.

The chain couples TRBV2 to TRBJ1-2, with TRBD1 matching 10 bases. The length of the CDR3 is 13 residues. The trim removed 4 bases at V and 6 bases at J, leaving 2 bases unmatched. From germline, CDR1 is SNHLY and CDR2 FYNNEI. CDR3 DNA sequence: TGTGCCAGCAGTGCGACAGGGGGCCATGGCTACACCTTC. Amino acids: CASSATGGHGYTF.

The V call is TRBV11-2, the J call TRBJ2-3, with D possibly TRBD2 on 7 matching bases. V lost 5 bases and J lost 8, with 17 bases in between. The CDR3 loop spans 14 amino acids. Germline values: CDR1 SGHAT, CDR2 FQNNGV. The CDR3 sequence: CASSLTQGGGTQYF. CDR3 in DNA: TGTGCCAGCAGCCTTACTCAGGGAGGGGGTACGCAGTATTTT.

The chain couples TRBV14 to TRBJ1-1; no firm D call. V shed 5 bases and J shed 4 bases, with 11 bases lying between them. The germline V gene encodes CDR1 SGHDN and CDR2 FVKESK. CDR3 length: 13 amino acids. The CDR3 DNA is TGTGCCAGCAGCTGGACTACGGTCACTGAAGCTTTCTTT. Translated, it gives CASSWTTVTEAFF.

The chain employs TRBV6-5 and TRBJ1-2; 8 bases are a match to TRBD1. Germline values: CDR1 MNHEY, CDR2 SVGAGI. CDR3 length equals 12 residues. The ends lost 10 bases at V and 6 bases at J; junction bases unmatched: 7. The CDR3 DNA reads as TGTGCCACCAAACGGACAGGGAATGGCTACACCTTC. Residues: CATKRTGNGYTF.

This chain uses TRBV7-9 with TRBJ1-1; TRBD1 aligns across 11 bases. Germline V gene sequence: CDR1 SEHNR, CDR2 FQNEAQ (reference sequence). The CDR3 consists of 17 residues. The ends lost 4 bases at V and 0 bases at J; junction bases unmatched: 7. CDR3 sequence reads: CASSWSRDRGMNTEAFF. CDR3 coding DNA: TGTGCCAGCAGCTGGAGCCGGGACAGGGGGATGAACACTGAAGCTTTCTTT.

V and J are TRBV18 and TRBJ2-7; TRBD1 aligns across 10 bases. V trimming: 0 bases; J trimming: 5 bases; junction bases outside the gene matches: 7. CDR3 size: 16 residues. From germline, CDR1 is KGHSH and CDR2 LQKENI. CDR3 sequence: CASSPPLGTGAHEQYF. The CDR3 region has the DNA TGTGCCAGCTCACCACCGCTCGGGACAGGGGCTCACGAGCAGTACTTC.

CDR3 nucleotide sequence: TGTGCCAGAAGCTCCGGGATCTCGAACTCCTACAATGAGCAGTTCTTC. It specifies CARSSGISNSYNEQFF. The rearrangement joins TRBV5-3 to TRBJ2-1; weak D call: TRBD2 (5 bases). TRBV5-3 is reported as an ORF; its role is uncertain. Trimming shortened V by 3 bases and J by 0 bases, and 13 bases separated the two germline ends. This CDR3 is built from 16 residues.

This chain links TRBV30 with TRBJ2-5, with 7 bases matching TRBD2. The CDR3 sequence is 13 residues long. Germline V lookup: CDR1 GTSNPN, CDR2 SVGIG (reference sequence). V was clipped by 4 bases and J by 3 bases; unmatched bases: 5. The CDR3 loop reads CAWTDGLEETQYF. CDR3 in DNA: TGTGCCTGGACCGACGGACTAGAAGAGACCCAGTACTTC.